This T cell receptor (beta chain) was identified in a study of T cell responses to AZD1222 COVID-19 vaccine. Findings and caveats of the study: In a largely white British group with more females than males, clonal diversity was possibly underestimated. A rise in Spike-specific TCR breadth and depth followed two AZD1222 doses. Vaccine-associated CD4 TCRs spanned spike, dominant at 160-218 and 743-854. No repertoire was sampled before or during the peak T cell response, only after it.

The protocol was immunoSEQ multiplex PCR, while the TCRdb copy is restricted to in-frame clones and leaves out a portion. In the table there are 90,000 to 100,000 clones, more than 70% of which are singletons. The CDR3 has 13 amino acids. Germline lookup yields CDR1 MNHEY and CDR2 SVGAGI. V trimming: 6 bases; J trimming: 8 bases; junction bases outside the gene matches: 8. Concerning this clone itself: Its target is not known.

The sequencing used peripheral blood, collected 28 days after the second AZD1222 dose. The TCR was taken from an adult who received the AZD1222 COVID-19 vaccine. The chain uses TRBV6-5 and TRBJ1-2; 8 bases line up with TRBD1. The CDR3 DNA follows: TGTGCCAGCAGACGTACAGGGGGTGAAGGCTACACCTTC. Encoded protein: CASRRTGGEGYTF.